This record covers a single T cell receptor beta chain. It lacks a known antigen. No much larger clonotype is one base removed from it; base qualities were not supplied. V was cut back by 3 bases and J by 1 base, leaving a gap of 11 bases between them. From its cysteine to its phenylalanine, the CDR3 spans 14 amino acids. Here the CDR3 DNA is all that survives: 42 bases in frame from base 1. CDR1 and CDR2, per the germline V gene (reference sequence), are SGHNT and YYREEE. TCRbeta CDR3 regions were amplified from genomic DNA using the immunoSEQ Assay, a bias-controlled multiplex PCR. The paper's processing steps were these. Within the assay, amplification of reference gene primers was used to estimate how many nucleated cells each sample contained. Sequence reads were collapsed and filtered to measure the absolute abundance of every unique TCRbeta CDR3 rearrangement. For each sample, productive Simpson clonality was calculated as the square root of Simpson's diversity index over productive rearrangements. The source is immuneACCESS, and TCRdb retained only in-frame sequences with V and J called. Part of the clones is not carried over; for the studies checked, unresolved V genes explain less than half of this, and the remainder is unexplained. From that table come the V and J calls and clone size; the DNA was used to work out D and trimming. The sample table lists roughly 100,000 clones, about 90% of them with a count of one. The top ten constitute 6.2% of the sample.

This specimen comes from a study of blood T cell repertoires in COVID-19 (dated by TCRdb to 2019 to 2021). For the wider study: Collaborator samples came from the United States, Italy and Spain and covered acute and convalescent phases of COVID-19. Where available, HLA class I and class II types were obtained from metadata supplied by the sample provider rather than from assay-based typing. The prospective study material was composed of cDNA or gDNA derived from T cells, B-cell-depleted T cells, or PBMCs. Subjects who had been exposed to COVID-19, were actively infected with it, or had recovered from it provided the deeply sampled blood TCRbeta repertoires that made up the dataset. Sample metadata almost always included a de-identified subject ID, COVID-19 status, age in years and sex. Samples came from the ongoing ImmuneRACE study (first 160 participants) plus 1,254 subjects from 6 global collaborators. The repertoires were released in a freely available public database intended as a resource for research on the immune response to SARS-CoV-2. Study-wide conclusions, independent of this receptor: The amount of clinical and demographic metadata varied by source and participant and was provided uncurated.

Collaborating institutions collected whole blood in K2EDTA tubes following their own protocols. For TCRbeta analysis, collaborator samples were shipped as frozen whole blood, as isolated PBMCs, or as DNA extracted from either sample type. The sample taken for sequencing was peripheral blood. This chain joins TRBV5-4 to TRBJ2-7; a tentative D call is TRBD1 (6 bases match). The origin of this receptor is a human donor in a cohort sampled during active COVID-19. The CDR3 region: CASSSPGQSYEQYF. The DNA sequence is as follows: TGTGCCAGCAGCTCCCCTGGACAGTCCTACGAGCAGTACTTC. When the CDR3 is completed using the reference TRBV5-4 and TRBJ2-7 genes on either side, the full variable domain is ETGVTQSPTHLIKTRGQQVTLRCSSQSGHNTVSWYQQALGQGPQFIFQYYREEENGRGNFPPRFSGLQFPNYSSELNVNALELDDSALYLCASSSPGQSYEQYFGPGTRLTVT.